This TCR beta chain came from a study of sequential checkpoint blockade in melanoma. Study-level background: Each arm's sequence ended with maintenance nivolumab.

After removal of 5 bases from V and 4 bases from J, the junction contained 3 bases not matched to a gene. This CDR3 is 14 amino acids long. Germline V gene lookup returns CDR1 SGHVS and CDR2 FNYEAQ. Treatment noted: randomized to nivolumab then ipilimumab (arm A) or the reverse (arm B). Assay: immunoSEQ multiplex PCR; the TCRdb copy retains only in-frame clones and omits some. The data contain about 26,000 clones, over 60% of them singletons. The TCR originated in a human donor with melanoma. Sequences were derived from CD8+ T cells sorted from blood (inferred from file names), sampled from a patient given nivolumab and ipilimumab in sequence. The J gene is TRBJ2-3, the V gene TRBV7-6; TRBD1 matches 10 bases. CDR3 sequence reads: CASSIGQGADTQYF. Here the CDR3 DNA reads TGTGCCAGCAGCATTGGACAGGGGGCAGATACGCAGTATTTT. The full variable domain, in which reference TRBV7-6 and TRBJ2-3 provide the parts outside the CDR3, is GAGVSQSPRYKVTKRGQDVALRCDPISGHVSLYWYRQALGQGPEFLTYFNYEAQQDKSGLPNDRFSAERPEGSISTLTIQRTEQRDSAMYRCASSIGQGADTQYFGPGTRLTVL.